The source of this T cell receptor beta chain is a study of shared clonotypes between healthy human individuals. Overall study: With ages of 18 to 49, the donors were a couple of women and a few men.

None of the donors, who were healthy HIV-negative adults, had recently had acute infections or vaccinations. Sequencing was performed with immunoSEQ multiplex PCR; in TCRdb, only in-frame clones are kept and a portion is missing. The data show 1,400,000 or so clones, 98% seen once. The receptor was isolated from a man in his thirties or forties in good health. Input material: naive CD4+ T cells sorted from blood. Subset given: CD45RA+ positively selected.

CDR3 region: CASESVDQETQYF. In DNA, the CDR3 is TGCGCCAGCGAGAGCGTGGACCAAGAGACCCAGTACTTC. V is TRBV4-3 and J is TRBJ2-5; unclear D gene. V was trimmed by 8 bases and J by 0 bases, leaving 10 bases between them. Germline CDR1 reads LGHNA; CDR2 reads YSLEER. This CDR3 has 13 residues.